A selection of T cell receptor beta chains follows, all from one sample in a study of cytomegalovirus exposure and HLA in healthy donors. Repertoires were generated with immunoSEQ multiplex PCR, while TCRdb's copy carries only in-frame clones and drops some. This table holds about 78,000 clones, approximately 80% found once. The source material was PBMCs. These receptors were obtained from a woman aged 45-59 years in good health and CMV-seropositive. The CDR3 runs from the conserved cysteine through the conserved F or W. D genes are given only for firm matches. Some rows have no size entry. The others give once, few or many, or a class for an expanded clone.

d_call	j_call	clone_size	v_call	cdr3_nt	cdr3_aa
-	TRBJ1-1	-	TRBV9	TGTGCCAGCAGCGTAGGATCGGGACAACCGCGGACTGAAGCTTTCTTT	CASSVGSGQPRTEAFF
TRBD1	TRBJ2-1	-	TRBV7-9	TGTGCCAGCAGCCCCGGGACAGGGACAATCGATGAGCAGTTCTTC	CASSPGTGTIDEQFF
-	TRBJ1-1	-	TRBV5-8	TGTGCCAGCAGCCGTGGACAGAGTTTGAACACTGAAGCTTTCTTT	CASSRGQSLNTEAFF
-	TRBJ1-3	-	TRBV6-5	TGTGCCAGCAGTTACTCTGGCCTTTTCTCTGGAAACACCATATATTTT	CASSYSGLFSGNTIYF
-	TRBJ1-1	-	TRBV19	TGTGCCAGTAGGGGGGGGACAAAACCCCCTTTGAACACTGAAGCTTTCTTT	CASRGGTKPPLNTEAFF
TRBD1	TRBJ2-5	-	TRBV5-1	TGCGCCAGCAGCTGGACGGGGCCGGGACAGTTACAAGAGACCCAGTACTTC	CASSWTGPGQLQETQYF
-	TRBJ1-1	-	TRBV29-1	TGCAGCGTTCAAGACAGGAAAAACACTGAAGCTTTCTTT	CSVQDRKNTEAFF
-	TRBJ1-2	-	TRBV7-3	TGTGCCAGCGGGGAGCCTAACTATGGCTACACCTTC	CASGEPNYGYTF
-	TRBJ2-4	-	TRBV6-1	TGTGCCAGCAGTGCCGGGACATCAGCCAAAAACATTCAGTACTTC	CASSAGTSAKNIQYF
-	TRBJ1-4	-	TRBV10-2	TGCGCTTCGGGGGGGCCAACGAATGAAAAACTGTTTTTT	CASGGPTNEKLFF
-	TRBJ2-1	-	TRBV13	TGTGCCAGCACTCGGGGTTGGGATGAGCAGTTCTTC	CASTRGWDEQFF
TRBD1	TRBJ2-5	once	TRBV5-1	TGCGCCAGCAGCTCGGGGGACAGGGCTATGAGTCAAGAGACCCAGTACTTC	CASSSGDRAMSQETQYF
TRBD1	TRBJ1-2	-	TRBV7-9	TGTGCCAGCAACCACATCGACAGGGCACCTAACTATGGCTACACCTTC	CASNHIDRAPNYGYTF
TRBD1	TRBJ2-1	-	TRBV11-2	TGTGCCAGCAGCTTAGGCTTTGGACAGGCACGGGGTGAGCAGTTCTTC	CASSLGFGQARGEQFF
TRBD2	TRBJ2-3	once	TRBV13	TGTGCCAGCAGCTTAGGCCTAGCGGGAGTTTCGGATACGCAGTATTTT	CASSLGLAGVSDTQYF
-	TRBJ1-3	-	TRBV5-6	TGTGCCAGCAGCTTGGTAGGGGGCTCTGGAAACACCATATATTTT	CASSLVGGSGNTIYF
-	TRBJ1-1	-	TRBV19	TGTGCCAGTAGTACCGGGACTCGGGGCACTGAAGCTTTCTTT	CASSTGTRGTEAFF
-	TRBJ1-3	few	TRBV7-8	TGTGCCAGCAGCGGGACTCAGAAATTGGGAAACACCATATATTTT	CASSGTQKLGNTIYF
-	TRBJ1-1	-	TRBV6-1	TGTGCCAGCAGGGACAGAACAGGTAGTGAAGCTTTCTTT	CASRDRTGSEAFF
TRBD1	TRBJ2-5	-	TRBV6-1	TGTGCCAGCAGTGAAAGTACCGGGACAGGACAAGAGACCCAGTACTTC	CASSESTGTGQETQYF
-	TRBJ1-4	-	TRBV18	TGTGCCAGCTCATTTGGACAGAGTTTAAATGAAAAACTGTTTTTT	CASSFGQSLNEKLFF
-	TRBJ2-5	-	TRBV30	TGTGCCTGGCGGCGGGACGGCCAAGAGACCCAGTACTTC	CAWRRDGQETQYF
-	TRBJ1-4	-	TRBV7-2	TGTGCCAGCAGCTTAGCGGGGGGGGCGGGGACAAAACTGTTTTTT	CASSLAGGAGTKLFF
-	TRBJ1-3	-	TRBV5-1	TGCGCCAGCAGCTTGACTCCTGATGGAAACACCATATATTTT	CASSLTPDGNTIYF
-	TRBJ1-2	few	TRBV29-1	TGCAGCGTGATGTCCAGGAACTATGGCTACACCTTC	CSVMSRNYGYTF
-	TRBJ2-3	-	TRBV7-8	TGTGCCAGCAGCTGGGGGGTCACAGATACGCAGTATTTT	CASSWGVTDTQYF
-	TRBJ1-6	-	TRBV10-1	TGCGCCAGCAGTCACACCCTGAATTCACCCCTCCACTTT	CASSHTLNSPLHF
-	TRBJ2-5	-	TRBV25-1	TGTGCCAGCAGTGAACCAGGGAGGGAGACCCAGTACTTC	CASSEPGRETQYF
-	TRBJ1-1	-	TRBV6-5	TGTGCCAGCAGTCGTACTATGAACACTGAAGCTTTCTTT	CASSRTMNTEAFF
-	TRBJ1-2	-	TRBV5-1	TGCGCCAGCAGCTTGGGAGGGGGCTACACCTTC	CASSLGGGYTF
-	TRBJ1-1	-	TRBV7-9	TGTGCCAGCAGTTACAGAAGTCAGAACACTGAAGCTTTCTTT	CASSYRSQNTEAFF
TRBD1	TRBJ1-1	once	TRBV4-2	TGTGCCAGCAGCCAGGGACAGGGGGCTGATGAAGCTTTCTTT	CASSQGQGADEAFF
-	TRBJ2-1	-	TRBV6-5	TGTGCCAGCAGCCCCGGCGGGGCGCAACGGTTCTTC	CASSPGGAQRFF
TRBD2	TRBJ2-5	-	TRBV6-1	TGTGCCAGCAGAGGGCCTCAGGGACTACAAGAGACCCAGTACTTC	CASRGPQGLQETQYF
-	TRBJ1-1	-	TRBV6-1	TGTGCCAGCAGTTGGGGGCGGAACACTGAAGCTTTCTTT	CASSWGRNTEAFF
-	TRBJ1-2	-	TRBV19	TGTGCCAGTAGTCGGGATTCGTTCTATGGCTACACCTTC	CASSRDSFYGYTF
-	TRBJ1-4	-	TRBV6-1	TGTGCCAGCGGGGCTGGTTTTAATGAAAAACTGTTTTTT	CASGAGFNEKLFF
-	TRBJ2-2	-	TRBV11-1	TGTGCCAGCAGCTTAGCTAGCCAGAACACCGGGGAGCTGTTTTTT	CASSLASQNTGELFF
TRBD1	TRBJ1-1	few	TRBV14	TGTGCCAGCAGCCAAGATCCGCGAACCCGAAAGGGGGCTAGAAACACTGAAGCTTTCTTT	CASSQDPRTRKGARNTEAFF
TRBD1	TRBJ1-5	-	TRBV7-6	TGTGCCAGCAGCTTAGGGGACAGGGTTGATCAGCCCCAGCATTTT	CASSLGDRVDQPQHF
TRBD2	TRBJ2-1	-	TRBV19	TGTGCCAGTAGCACCCGACTAGCGGACTACAATGAGCAGTTCTTC	CASSTRLADYNEQFF
-	TRBJ2-5	-	TRBV11-3	TGTGCCAGCAGCTTAACTAGCAGGCAAGAGACCCAGTACTTC	CASSLTSRQETQYF
TRBD1	TRBJ1-1	-	TRBV7-9	TGTGCCAGCAGCTGGGGGACAGGGAACACTGAAGCTTTCTTT	CASSWGTGNTEAFF
TRBD1	TRBJ1-2	-	TRBV5-6	TGTGCCAGCAGCTTGAACAGGGGCTATGGCTACACCTTC	CASSLNRGYGYTF
TRBD1	TRBJ2-1	once	TRBV29-1	TGCAGCTCCGGACAGGGTAGCAATGAGCAGTTCTTC	CSSGQGSNEQFF
-	TRBJ1-1	-	TRBV27	TGTGCCAGCAGTTTAGACGGCCCCCAGGGGAACACTGAAGCTTTCTTT	CASSLDGPQGNTEAFF
-	TRBJ2-3	-	TRBV5-1	TGCGCCAGCAGCCCAAGCCTCGGAGGGGGCCAAGATACGCAGTATTTT	CASSPSLGGGQDTQYF
-	TRBJ2-4	once	TRBV7-3	TGTGCCAGCAGCTCTGGGGGCCAGAGGGACATTCAGTACTTC	CASSSGGQRDIQYF
-	TRBJ2-3	-	TRBV11-2	TGTGCCAGCAGCTTAGAGCGGGACCAGAGAGCGTATTTT	CASSLERDQRAYF
TRBD1	TRBJ1-4	-	TRBV5-1	TGCGCCAGCAGCTTGGATCAGGGGGTGGGTAATGAAAAACTGTTTTTT	CASSLDQGVGNEKLFF
-	TRBJ2-1	-	TRBV9	TGTGCCAGCAGCGTGGGAGACACTTACAATGAGCAGTTCTTC	CASSVGDTYNEQFF
TRBD1	TRBJ1-5	-	TRBV29-1	TGCAGCGTTCTCGACAGGGGATCCAATCAGCCCCAGCATTTT	CSVLDRGSNQPQHF
-	TRBJ1-2	-	TRBV6-6	TGTGCCAGCAGCCCGGACAGTAACTATGGCTACACCTTC	CASSPDSNYGYTF
TRBD1	TRBJ2-1	-	TRBV13	TGTGCCAGCAGCTTAAGCGGACAGGGTTCGGATGAGCAGTTCTTC	CASSLSGQGSDEQFF
-	TRBJ2-5	-	TRBV15	TGTGCCACCAGCAGACGCGGGGCAGGGGGAGAGACCCAGTACTTC	CATSRRGAGGETQYF
-	TRBJ1-3	-	TRBV7-2	TGTGCCAGCAGCTTACAAAACACTGGAAACACCATATATTTT	CASSLQNTGNTIYF
-	TRBJ2-1	-	TRBV7-2	TGTGCCAGCAGCTTAGCTAACTTTGGTGAGCAGTTCTTC	CASSLANFGEQFF
-	TRBJ1-1	-	TRBV5-6	TGTGCCAGCGGGAGAGGCACTGAAGCTTTCTTT	CASGRGTEAFF
-	TRBJ1-3	once	TRBV4-2	TGTGCCAGCAGCCAAGATCGGCGGGGGCTGGGATCTGGAAACACCATATATTTT	CASSQDRRGLGSGNTIYF